The 15 T cell receptor beta chains listed next were all sequenced from one sample in a study of post-analysis software for immune sequencing data. Tagging with unique molecular identifiers was a feature of the TCR beta cDNA libraries. One entry per CDR3 protein, called by TCRdb with MiXCR from the PCR reads. The sample has roughly 570,000 distinct CDR3 sequences; under 40% are singletons. These receptors' antigens are unknown. General study results and limits: Five TRBV segments, including TRBV5-6, TRBV5-1 and TRBV20-1, were more frequent in patients than controls.

Sequences were obtained from blood. The receptor source for this set is a girl younger than 18 with multiple sclerosis.

V gene TRBV6-1 combines with J gene TRBJ2-3, with TRBD1 identical over 11 bases. The ends lost 8 bases at V and 4 bases at J; junction bases unmatched: 11. This CDR3 spans 16 amino acids. Germline lookup yields CDR1 MNHNS and CDR2 SASEGT. In nucleotides, the CDR3 is TGTGCCAGCTGGGAACGGGACAGGGGGAAAGCAGATACGCAGTATTTT. Translation gives CASWERDRGKADTQYF.

This CDR3 is CASSPGAGYGTDTQYF. CDR3 DNA: TGTGCCAGCAGCCCCGGGGCAGGGTACGGCACAGATACGCAGTATTTT. The chain combines TRBV7-9 with TRBJ2-3, with D tentatively TRBD1 or TRBD2 (5 bases each). This CDR3 has 16 amino acids. V was clipped by 5 bases and J by 1 base, with 16 bases between them. Germline CDR1 and CDR2: SEHNR and FQNEAQ (reference sequence).

V and J are TRBV5-1 and TRBJ1-5; maybe TRBD1 (6 bases). Germline CDR1 SGHRS, CDR2 YFSETQ. The CDR3 is made up of 15 amino acids. Trimming took 4 bases from V and 3 from J, leaving 14 bases between them. The CDR3 spells CASSGQPPNNQPQHF. The DNA of the CDR3 is TGCGCCAGCAGCGGACAGCCACCCAACAATCAGCCCCAGCATTTT.

This clonotype showed up just a few times. The CDR3 loop is CSVGSGVQETQYF. The CDR3 region has the DNA TGCAGCGTTGGCTCAGGGGTCCAAGAGACCCAGTACTTC. The chain carries TRBV29-1 and TRBJ2-5, with TRBD1 as a possible D gene (6 bases). V lost 4 bases and J lost 1, with 10 bases in between. The length of the CDR3 is 13 residues. Germline V gives CDR1 SQVTM, CDR2 ANQGSEA.

As for this clonotype: Germline and junction disagree at one end, which may indicate a read error. The chain recombines TRBV20-1 with TRBJ2-5; D may be TRBD1 (6 bases). Per germline, CDR1 DFQATT and CDR2 SNEGSKA (reference sequence). This CDR3 spans 15 amino acids. CDR3 sequence: CGAQPQGFLRETQYF. Written as DNA, the CDR3 is TGCGGTGCTCAGCCCCAGGGGTTCCTGAGGGAGACCCAGTACTTC.

This clonotype was observed a handful of times. A much larger clone lies a single base off, so this may be a read error. V and J are TRBV12-3 or TRBV12-4 and TRBJ2-5; 9 bases align to TRBD2. The CDR3 is 13 amino acids. V lost 6 bases and J lost 11; bases outside the gene matches: 10. The CDR3 here is CASRTSGSYGQYF. The CDR3 DNA reads as TGTGCCAGCAGGACTAGCGGCTCCTACGGGCAGTACTTC.

To note about this clonotype: One junction end disagrees with the germline gene, perhaps due to a read error. The DNA of the CDR3 is TGTGCTAGCAGTTCTGGGGTGAGGACTGAGCAGTTCTTC. Translating gives CASSSGVRTEQFF. The chain carries TRBV12-3 or TRBV12-4 and TRBJ2-1; unclear D gene. The length of the CDR3 is 13 residues.

The chain couples TRBV7-9 to TRBJ2-3; 10 positions agree with TRBD2. This CDR3 contains 16 residues. V was pared by 4 bases and J by 9 bases, with 13 bases of the junction left unmatched. Germline V gene data show CDR1 as SEHNR and CDR2 as FQNEAQ (reference sequence). CDR3 sequence reads: CASSSPTSGATNTQYF. CDR3 DNA sequence: TGTGCCAGCAGCTCTCCAACTAGCGGGGCCACTAACACGCAGTATTTT.

Here the CDR3 reads CATSDNGAANSGANVLTF. The CDR3 DNA reads as TGTGCCACCAGTGATAATGGGGCTGCGAACTCTGGGGCCAACGTCCTGACTTTC. The chain is built from TRBV24-1 and TRBJ2-6; possible D gene TRBD1, 5 bases. Germline loops: CDR1 KGHDR, CDR2 SFDVKD. V dropped 3 bases and J dropped 0 bases, with 14 bases sitting between them. This CDR3 is 18 amino acids long.

The chain has TRBV20-1 and TRBJ1-1; TRBD1 matches 9 bases. The CDR3 runs to 12 residues. V trimming: 8 bases; J trimming: 4 bases; junction bases outside the gene matches: 5. Germline V gene lookup returns CDR1 DFQATT and CDR2 SNEGSKA (reference sequence). DNA for the CDR3: TGCAGTACCATGACAGGGGGCACTGAAGCTTTCTTT. This sequence encodes CSTMTGGTEAFF.

The V and J genes are TRBV20-1 and TRBJ2-1, with 11 bases fitting TRBD2. From germline, CDR1 is DFQATT and CDR2 SNEGSKA (reference sequence). V shed 0 bases and J 5 bases; nucleotides not matched to a gene: 6. This CDR3 has 16 residues. The CDR3 DNA reads as TGCAGTGCTAGAGACCTACTAGCGGGGGAGCACAATGAGCAGTTCTTC. Its protein is CSARDLLAGEHNEQFF.

The table lists this clonotype with many counts. V gene TRBV27 combines with J gene TRBJ2-7; D unresolved. V lost 4 bases to trimming and J lost 5 bases, with 9 bases between them. Germline V gene lookup returns CDR1 MNHEY and CDR2 SMNVEV (reference sequence). The CDR3 extends over 12 amino acids. The CDR3 loop reads CASSSSGNEQYF. The CDR3 region has the DNA TGTGCCAGCAGTTCCTCGGGCAACGAGCAGTACTTC.

The gene calls are TRBV12-3 or TRBV12-4 and TRBJ2-6, with TRBD1 matching over 11 bases. CDR3 length: 17 residues. V lost 8 bases, J lost 2 bases, and 8 bases stayed unmatched. CDR3 in DNA: TGTGCCAGCGCTATCGGGGACAGGGGGGCTGGGGCCAACGTCCTGACTTTC. As protein: CASAIGDRGAGANVLTF.

Only a few counts were recorded for this clonotype. The genes are TRBV7-2 and TRBJ2-5; no definite D call. Per germline, CDR1 SGHTA and CDR2 FQGNSA. Trimming removed 0 bases at V and 7 bases at J, with 12 bases between. The CDR3 has 14 amino acids. The CDR3 DNA sequence: TGTGCCAGCAGCTTAGCCCGGTCCGGATTGACCCAGTACTTC. The encoded protein is CASSLARSGLTQYF.

A few counts support this clonotype. The V call is TRBV6-6, the J call TRBJ2-6; D is unclear. Germline assignment: CDR1 MNHNY and CDR2 SVGAGI (reference sequence). With 1 base removed from V and 2 bases from J, the gap between germline ends came to 9 bases. The CDR3 is 16 residues long. This CDR3 reads CASSYWNLAGANVLTF. The CDR3 nucleotides are TGTGCCAGCAGTTACTGGAACCTGGCTGGGGCCAACGTCCTGACTTTC.